One and the same sample provided the 19 T cell receptor beta chains below, sequenced in a study of shared clonotypes between healthy human individuals. Clones were read by immunoSEQ multiplex PCR, and TCRdb kept only the in-frame ones, dropping some. The sample comprises approximately 2.1 million clones, approximately 95% of which are singletons, and approximately 0.4% rests with the top ten. The sample taken for sequencing was naive CD4+ T cells from PBMCs. Subset indicated: CD45RA+ positively selected. The receptors derive from a man aged 18-30 years in good health. Some clones in this sample may be carry-over from other donors' samples.

The chain recombines TRBV7-2 with TRBJ2-7, with D possibly matching TRBD2 (5 bases). CDR3 length: 15 amino acids. Germline V gene sequence: CDR1 SGHTA, CDR2 FQGNSA. With 4 bases removed from V and 0 bases from J, the gap between germline ends came to 13 bases. The CDR3 DNA sequence: TGTGCCAGCAGCTCCCGTAGAGGGAGCTCCTACGAGCAGTACTTC. It translates to CASSSRRGSSYEQYF.

This chain links TRBV7-9 with TRBJ2-3, with D unresolved. Germline-derived CDR1 and CDR2 are SEHNR and FQNEAQ (reference sequence). CDR3 size: 12 residues. V dropped 8 bases and J dropped 5 bases, with 11 bases sitting between them. CDR3 in DNA: TGTGCCAGCGCTAGGACGGAAGATACGCAGTATTTT. The encoded protein is CASARTEDTQYF.

The V gene is TRBV7-2, the J gene TRBJ2-7; 10 bases are shared with TRBD2. Germline CDR1 SGHTA, CDR2 FQGNSA. V lost 4 bases to trimming and J lost 3 bases; unmatched junction nucleotides: 0. This CDR3 has 13 residues. The CDR3 here is CASSSSGSYEQYF. DNA of the CDR3: TGTGCCAGCAGCTCTAGCGGGAGCTACGAGCAGTACTTC.

V and J are TRBV12-5 and TRBJ2-5; D not resolved. Trimming removed 4 bases from V and 1 base from J, with 16 bases in between. Germline loops: CDR1 LGHNT, CDR2 FRNRAP. The length of the CDR3 is 16 residues. In DNA form, the CDR3 reads TGTGCTAGTGGTTCCGGCCCGGTTCTTTCCCAAGAGACCCAGTACTTC. This sequence encodes CASGSGPVLSQETQYF.

V usage is TRBV9 and J usage is TRBJ1-3; D gene ambiguous. Germline V gene lookup returns CDR1 SGDLS and CDR2 YYNGEE. With 3 bases removed from V and 7 bases from J, the gap between germline ends came to 11 bases. CDR3 size: 13 residues. This CDR3 is CASSEASANTIYF. In DNA, the CDR3 is TGTGCCAGCAGCGAGGCCTCGGCGAACACCATATATTTT.

This chain links TRBV11-1 with TRBJ2-1; 7 bases match TRBD1. V was pared by 5 bases and J by 0 bases, with 4 bases of the junction left unmatched. This CDR3 comprises 15 residues. From germline, CDR1 is SGHAT and CDR2 FQDESV (reference sequence). The CDR3 nucleotides read TGTGCCAGCAGCCCACAGGGGAACTCCTACAATGAGCAGTTCTTC. It yields the protein CASSPQGNSYNEQFF. Together with reference TRBV11-1 and TRBJ2-1, the CDR3 gives the full variable domain: EAEVAQSPRYKITEKSQAVAFWCDPISGHATLYWYRQILGQGPELLVQFQDESVVDDSQLPKDRFSAERLKGVDSTLKIQPAELGDSAMYLCASSPQGNSYNEQFFGPGTRLTVL.

V and J are TRBV27 and TRBJ2-1; D possibly corresponds to TRBD1 (6 bases). V lost 5 bases, J lost 3 bases, and 17 bases lay in between. CDR3 length: 16 residues. From germline, CDR1 is MNHEY and CDR2 SMNVEV (reference sequence). Here the CDR3 reads CASSPGPGQNYNEQFF. CDR3 sequence (DNA): TGTGCCAGCAGTCCGGGTCCGGGACAAAACTACAATGAGCAGTTCTTC.

The chain couples TRBV5-1 to TRBJ2-5, with 7 positions matching TRBD2. V was pared by 0 bases and J by 2 bases, with 10 bases of the junction left unmatched. Germline lookup yields CDR1 SGHRS and CDR2 YFSETQ. The CDR3 consists of 17 residues. CDR3 amino acids: CASSLVKTGGFQETQYF. The CDR3 DNA follows: TGCGCCAGCAGCTTGGTAAAAACCGGGGGGTTTCAAGAGACCCAGTACTTC.

This sequence joins TRBV11-2 and TRBJ2-7; tentatively, D is TRBD1 (6 bases). The V and J ends lost 2 bases and 2 bases respectively, with 13 bases between them. The CDR3 has 15 amino acids. In germline, CDR1 is SGHAT, CDR2 FQNNGV. The CDR3 loop reads CASSLKGDVPYEQYF. DNA of the CDR3: TGTGCCAGCAGCTTAAAGGGGGACGTCCCCTACGAGCAGTACTTC.

Turning to this clone: This sample includes further DNA sequences coding for the same CDR3. The chain couples TRBV6-5 to TRBJ2-5; D gene ambiguous. V shed 0 bases and J shed 2 bases, with 7 bases lying between them. The CDR3 spans 14 residues. Per germline, CDR1 MNHEY and CDR2 SVGAGI. The CDR3 bases are TGTGCCAGCAGTTACTCGAGGCAGCAAGAGACCCAGTACTTC. Translated, it gives CASSYSRQQETQYF.

The rearrangement uses TRBV7-9 and TRBJ2-3, with 12 bases identical to TRBD2. The CDR3 covers 15 residues. V shed 5 bases, J shed 4 bases, and the junction held 4 bases outside the gene matches. Germline CDR1 and CDR2: SEHNR and FQNEAQ (reference sequence). In DNA form, the CDR3 reads TGTGCCAGCAGCACGACTAGCGGGAGCCCAGATACGCAGTATTTT. It codes for CASSTTSGSPDTQYF.

The DNA for the CDR3 is TGTGCCAGCAGTTTACCGTATGGGGGGCTAGAGACCCAGTACTTC. Protein: CASSLPYGGLETQYF. The chain links TRBV28 to TRBJ2-5, with D perhaps being TRBD1 or TRBD2 (6 bases each). Germline-derived CDR1 and CDR2 are MDHEN and SYDVKM. This CDR3 spans 15 amino acids. V was clipped by 2 bases and J by 4 bases, with 14 bases between them.

Comment on this clone: Other DNA sequences from this sample encode an identical CDR3 as well. CDR3 region: CASSLLADSYNEQFF. The CDR3 nucleotides are TGCGCCAGCAGCCTACTAGCGGATTCCTACAATGAGCAGTTCTTC. The rearrangement joins TRBV5-1 to TRBJ2-1; 8 bases fit TRBD2. The length of the CDR3 is 15 residues. Trimming cost V 4 bases and J 1 base; bases outside gene matches: 4. Germline V gene data show CDR1 as SGHRS and CDR2 as YFSETQ. Looking up the rest from reference TRBV5-1 and TRBJ2-1 gives the full variable domain: KAGVTQTPRYLIKTRGQQVTLSCSPISGHRSVSWYQQTPGQGLQFLFEYFSETQRNKGNFPGRFSGRQFSNSRSEMNVSTLELGDSALYLCASSLLADSYNEQFFGPGTRLTVL.

About this clone: Other DNA sequences in this specimen translate into the identical CDR3. The rearrangement uses TRBV5-1 and TRBJ2-1; a weak D match, TRBD2 (5 bases). V lost 0 bases and J lost 0, with 10 bases in between. Per germline, CDR1 SGHRS and CDR2 YFSETQ. This CDR3 is 16 amino acids long. CDR3 DNA sequence: TGCGCCAGCAGCTTGGTTCTAGCTAGCTCCTACAATGAGCAGTTCTTC. Its translation is CASSLVLASSYNEQFF.

The rearrangement links TRBV7-2 to TRBJ1-1; the D gene is possibly TRBD1 (5 bases). Germline lookup yields CDR1 SGHTA and CDR2 FQGNSA. Trimming left V 5 bases short and J 10 bases short, with 11 bases between. The CDR3 runs to 11 residues. For the CDR3, the DNA is TGTGCCAGCAGCCCACAGGTAGGAGCTTTCTTT. It yields the protein CASSPQVGAFF. Full variable domain (outside the CDR3, taken from reference TRBV7-2 and TRBJ1-1): GAGVSQSPSNKVTEKGKDVELRCDPISGHTALYWYRQSLGQGLEFLIYFQGNSAPDKSGLPSDRFSAERTGGSVSTLTIQRTQQEDSAVYLCASSPQVGAFFGQGTRLTVV.

The chain carries TRBV4-2 and TRBJ2-1; D is perhaps TRBD1 (5 bases). Germline-derived CDR1 and CDR2 are LGHNA and YNFKEQ. Trimming removed 1 base from V and 5 bases from J, with 9 bases in between. The CDR3 length is 14 residues. CDR3 amino acids: CASSQVGRDNEQFF. For the CDR3, the DNA is TGTGCCAGCAGCCAAGTCGGCAGGGACAATGAGCAGTTCTTC.

This clone has just one count. The CDR3 nucleotides read TGTGCCAGCTCACCACCGAACCTACTAGCGGGTCAAGAGACCCAGTACTTC. It translates to CASSPPNLLAGQETQYF. J is TRBJ2-5 and V is TRBV18; 9 bases align to TRBD2. The trim removed 0 bases at V and 2 bases at J, leaving 7 bases unmatched. The length of the CDR3 is 17 residues. Looked up from germline, CDR1 is KGHSH and CDR2 is LQKENI.

The chain carries TRBV25-1 and TRBJ1-4; D is possibly TRBD1 (5 bases). This CDR3 is built from 16 residues. V shed 1 base and J shed 3 bases, with 12 bases lying between them. Germline V gene sequence: CDR1 MGHDK, CDR2 SYGVNS. CDR3 sequence (DNA): TGTGCCAGCAGTGAATCAACAGGACTGCCTAATGAAAAACTGTTTTTT. Amino acids: CASSESTGLPNEKLFF.

The chain uses TRBV28 and TRBJ1-5, with 9 positions matching TRBD1. V shed 5 bases and J 5 bases; nucleotides not matched to a gene: 10. Germline lookup yields CDR1 MDHEN and CDR2 SYDVKM. The CDR3 has 16 residues. DNA of the CDR3: TGTGCCAGCAGTCCGACGGACAGGGGTGGGGATCAGCCCCAGCATTTT. Encoded protein: CASSPTDRGGDQPQHF.